The 13 T cell receptor beta chains presented below share a single source sample, sequenced in a study of T cell responses to AZD1222 COVID-19 vaccine. Method: immunoSEQ multiplex PCR; TCRdb's copy keeps in-frame clones and lacks some. The sample holds approximately 73,000 clones; roughly 85% are singletons and the top ten take 2.9%. The sequenced sample was peripheral blood, obtained on day 0 of AZD1222 vaccination. These receptors originate from an adult in good health.

This clone was observed a few times. The V and J genes are TRBV7-8 and TRBJ2-3; 7 bases align to TRBD2. CDR3 length equals 16 residues. The J segment lost 6 bases and the V segment lost 5 bases, leaving 14 bases of the junction unmatched. Germline V lookup: CDR1 SGHVS, CDR2 FQNEAQ. The CDR3 sequence is CASSPRAGNRPDTQYF. CDR3 nucleotide sequence: TGTGCCAGCAGCCCGAGAGCGGGGAACAGACCCGATACGCAGTATTTT.

The chain carries TRBV18 and TRBJ1-1; TRBD1 agrees at 7 bases. Germline-derived CDR1 and CDR2 are KGHSH and LQKENI. This CDR3 spans 12 amino acids. Trimming took 6 bases from V and 11 from J; bases not matched to a gene: 9. The CDR3 region has the DNA TGTGCCAGCTCGCCTACAGGGGTTGGTGCTTTCTTT. Encoded protein: CASSPTGVGAFF.

The CDR3 loop is CASSIRDRGHEQYF. CDR3 DNA: TGCGCCAGCAGCATCCGGGACAGGGGCCACGAGCAGTACTTC. The rearrangement joins TRBV5-1 to TRBJ2-7; 10 bases align to TRBD1. The J segment lost 5 bases and the V segment lost 4 bases, leaving 6 bases of the junction unmatched. Germline-derived CDR1 and CDR2 are SGHRS and YFSETQ. This CDR3 spans 14 amino acids. Full variable domain (rest looked up from reference TRBV5-1 and TRBJ2-7): KAGVTQTPRYLIKTRGQQVTLSCSPISGHRSVSWYQQTPGQGLQFLFEYFSETQRNKGNFPGRFSGRQFSNSRSEMNVSTLELGDSALYLCASSIRDRGHEQYFGPGTRLTVT.

The chain uses TRBV5-1 and TRBJ2-7; the match to TRBD2 covers 11 bases. V was pared by 4 bases and J by 6 bases, with 9 bases of the junction left unmatched. CDR1 is SGHRS and CDR2 is YFSETQ in the germline V gene. This CDR3 has 15 amino acids. This CDR3 is CASSLQSSGRSEQYF. CDR3 DNA sequence: TGCGCCAGCAGCCTACAATCTAGCGGGAGGTCCGAGCAGTACTTC.

The chain carries TRBV27 and TRBJ1-6; the D gene is possibly TRBD1 (5 bases). This CDR3 is built from 13 residues. Trimming removed 3 bases from V and 10 bases from J, with 10 bases in between. From germline, CDR1 is MNHEY and CDR2 SMNVEV (reference sequence). The chain's CDR3 is CASSFGGLSPLHF. CDR3 bases: TGTGCCAGCAGTTTCGGGGGTCTCTCACCCCTCCACTTT.

The rearrangement joins TRBV19 to TRBJ1-2; 12 bases are shared with TRBD1. The trim removed 6 bases at V and 8 bases at J, leaving 10 bases unmatched. CDR1 is LNHDA and CDR2 is SQIVND in the germline V gene (reference sequence). The CDR3 loop spans 15 amino acids. CDR3 residues: CASSFLGTGGAGYTF. CDR3 DNA sequence: TGTGCCAGTAGCTTTTTGGGGACAGGGGGCGCCGGCTACACCTTC.

CDR3 coding DNA: TGCGCCAGCAGCTTGGGCCTTTCTGGGCCCCAGTTCTTC. This gives the protein CASSLGLSGPQFF. The chain joins TRBV5-1 to TRBJ2-1; D not certain. The CDR3 consists of 13 residues. Trimming removed 0 bases from V and 13 bases from J, with 14 bases in between. Germline V lookup: CDR1 SGHRS, CDR2 YFSETQ.

V and J are TRBV7-9 and TRBJ2-7; TRBD1 matches at 9 bases. The CDR3 covers 14 residues. V shed 5 bases and J 5 bases; nucleotides not matched to a gene: 7. The germline V gene has CDR1 SEHNR and CDR2 FQNEAQ (reference sequence). CDR3 nucleotide sequence: TGTGCCAGCAGCAAGGACAGGGGTACCGACGAGCAGTACTTC. Amino acid sequence: CASSKDRGTDEQYF. The variable domain in full, completed from reference TRBV7-9 and TRBJ2-7, reads DTGVSQNPRHKITKRGQNVTFRCDPISEHNRLYWYRQTLGQGPEFLTYFQNEAQLEKSRLLSDRFSAERPKGSFSTLEIQRTEQGDSAMYLCASSKDRGTDEQYFGPGTRLTVT.

V usage is TRBV5-6 and J usage is TRBJ1-4; the D is unclear. Per the germline V gene, CDR1 is SGHDT and CDR2 is YYEEEE. Trimming removed 2 bases from V and 4 bases from J, with 9 bases in between. The CDR3 contains 14 residues. CDR3 DNA: TGTGCCAGCAGCTTAGGCAGCGTTAATGAAAAACTGTTTTTT. Protein product: CASSLGSVNEKLFF.

The chain links TRBV12-5 to TRBJ2-7, with D possibly matching TRBD1 (6 bases). CDR3 size: 14 residues. V was clipped by 1 base and J by 3 bases, with 10 bases between them. CDR1 and CDR2 from the germline V gene are LGHNT and FRNRAP. CDR3 nucleotide sequence: TGTGCTAGTGGTTTGGGACAGGAGATCTACGAGCAGTACTTC. Translating it yields CASGLGQEIYEQYF.

The rearrangement links TRBV5-1 to TRBJ1-2, with 7 bases fitting TRBD1. V was pared by 0 bases and J by 4 bases, with 3 bases of the junction left unmatched. Germline CDR1 SGHRS, CDR2 YFSETQ. CDR3 size: 14 residues. CDR3 bases: TGCGCCAGCAGCTTGGCCGGGACAGCCTATGGCTACACCTTC. Encoded protein: CASSLAGTAYGYTF. The full variable domain, completed using reference TRBV5-1 and TRBJ1-2, is KAGVTQTPRYLIKTRGQQVTLSCSPISGHRSVSWYQQTPGQGLQFLFEYFSETQRNKGNFPGRFSGRQFSNSRSEMNVSTLELGDSALYLCASSLAGTAYGYTFGSGTRLTVV.

The rearrangement joins TRBV7-2 to TRBJ1-4; 9 bases are a match to TRBD1. V was pared by 5 bases and J by 8 bases, with 9 bases of the junction left unmatched. Germline CDR1 and CDR2: SGHTA and FQGNSA. The CDR3 covers 15 residues. The chain's CDR3 is CASSAGTGSNEKLFF. The CDR3 bases are TGTGCCAGCAGCGCTGGGACAGGGTCGAACGAAAAACTGTTTTTT.

V gene TRBV6-1 combines with J gene TRBJ1-1; no clear D gene. The CDR3 runs 12 residues. CDR1 MNHNS and CDR2 SASEGT come from the germline V gene. With 2 bases removed from V and 7 bases from J, the gap between germline ends came to 8 bases. This CDR3 is CASSEKRDEAFF. The CDR3 DNA sequence: TGTGCCAGCAGTGAAAAGAGGGATGAAGCTTTCTTT.